These T cell receptor beta chains were read from a single sample in a study of cytomegalovirus exposure and HLA in healthy donors. The table came from immunoSEQ multiplex PCR; TCRdb's copy has only in-frame clones and leaves some out. This sample yields roughly 100,000 clones, of which about 9.4% are seen a single time; about 5.7% belongs to the top ten. Sequencing was performed on PBMCs. The receptor source for this set is a man aged 40-49 years in good health and CMV-seropositive. Both conserved end residues are part of each CDR3. D genes are given only for firm matches. Rows give clone size only sometimes, using once, few, many, or a class for an expanded clone.

few	TRBV5-1	TRBJ2-2	NA	TGCGCCAGCAGCTTGTCTTACAGGGTTTCCGGGGAGCTGTTTTTT	CASSLSYRVSGELFF
few	TRBV6-5	TRBJ1-5	NA	TGTGCCAGCATGAGGGCAGGGGATAGCAATCAGCCCCAGCATTTT	CASMRAGDSNQPQHF
NA	TRBV15	TRBJ2-7	NA	TGTGCCACCAGCCTCTACACTGGACATTACGAGCAGTACTTC	CATSLYTGHYEQYF
NA	TRBV6-6	TRBJ2-5	NA	TGTGCCAGCAGTTGGGAGGGGGCCCAGTACTTC	CASSWEGAQYF
few	TRBV6-1	TRBJ2-5	NA	TGTGCCAGCAGAAGATTTGAGGGAGGAGGGGAGACCCAGTACTTC	CASRRFEGGGETQYF
few	TRBV4-2	TRBJ1-2	NA	TGTGCCAGCAGCCCAGACGTGACAGCTAACTATGGCTACACCTTC	CASSPDVTANYGYTF
NA	TRBV7-9	TRBJ2-6	NA	TGTGCCAGCAGACAAGAGGGTACCTCTGGGGCCAACGTCCTGACTTTC	CASRQEGTSGANVLTF
NA	TRBV25-1	TRBJ1-5	NA	TGTGCCAGCAGTGAGCCAGGGTTGGGCAATCAGCCCCAGCATTTT	CASSEPGLGNQPQHF
NA	TRBV10-3	TRBJ1-1	TRBD1	TGTGCCATCAGTGACCGTAGACAGGGGAACACTGAAGCTTTCTTT	CAISDRRQGNTEAFF
NA	TRBV4-1	TRBJ1-5	NA	TGCGCCAGCAGCCAAGTACCAACAAGTACGACTAGCCGGCAATCGGCCCAGCATTTT	CASSQVPTSTTSRQSAQHF
NA	TRBV7-9	TRBJ1-5	NA	TGTGCCAGCAGCTTAAGCCGAGAGGCCCAGCATTTT	CASSLSREAQHF
few	TRBV25-1	TRBJ2-7	NA	TGTGCCAGCACACAAGCGGTGGGAGATTACGAGCAGTACTTC	CASTQAVGDYEQYF
few	TRBV6-6	TRBJ1-5	NA	TGTGCCAGCAGCTTCAATCAGCCCCAGCATTTT	CASSFNQPQHF
few	TRBV28	TRBJ2-4	NA	TGTGCCAGCAGTTTCGGCAAAAACATTCAGTACTTC	CASSFGKNIQYF
NA	TRBV10-3	TRBJ2-1	NA	TGTGCCATCAGTGAGTCTGCCGTCAACAACAATGAGCAGTTCTTC	CAISESAVNNNEQFF
NA	TRBV6-5	TRBJ1-2	NA	TGTGCCAGCAGAACGCCGACAGCGAACTATGGCTACACCTTC	CASRTPTANYGYTF
NA	TRBV7-9	TRBJ2-1	TRBD2	TGTGCCAGCAGCTTCAGGACTAGCGGGCCCCCCCACAATGAGCAGTTCTTC	CASSFRTSGPPHNEQFF
NA	TRBV11-2	TRBJ2-1	TRBD2	TGTGCCAGCAGCTTCCGACTAGCGGGGCTGGGTGAGCAGTTCTTC	CASSFRLAGLGEQFF
few	TRBV10-1	TRBJ2-7	NA	TGCGCCAGCAGTGAAGGAGGCGAGCAGTACTTC	CASSEGGEQYF
NA	TRBV27	TRBJ2-1	NA	TGTGCCAGCAGTTTATTAGGGGGTGGAAATGAGCAGTTCTTC	CASSLLGGGNEQFF
NA	TRBV5-1	TRBJ2-1	NA	TGCGCCAGCAGCCCGGAGGTAGGAAATGAGCAGTTCTTC	CASSPEVGNEQFF
few	TRBV5-1	TRBJ2-1	TRBD1	TGCGCCAGCGAAACCGGGACAGCGTACAATGAGCAGTTCTTC	CASETGTAYNEQFF
once	TRBV6-6	TRBJ1-4	NA	TGTGCCAGCAGTTTCCCAGACAGGAACGAAAAACTGTTTTTT	CASSFPDRNEKLFF
few	TRBV27	TRBJ2-5	NA	TGTGCCAGCAGTTACAGGTTGGGGGAGACCCAGTACTTC	CASSYRLGETQYF
few	TRBV27	TRBJ2-7	TRBD2	TGTGCCAGCACGTCGGGGGGCTCCTACGAGCAGTACTTC	CASTSGGSYEQYF
few	TRBV4-3	TRBJ1-2	TRBD1	TGCGCCAGCAGCCCCGAGGGGGCGTCTGGCTACACCTTC	CASSPEGASGYTF
NA	TRBV5-1	TRBJ1-2	TRBD1	TGCGCCAGCAGTTCGACAGGGAGTGGCTACACCTTC	CASSSTGSGYTF
NA	TRBV28	TRBJ2-1	TRBD2	TGTGCCAGCAGTTTAATAGTCACTAGCGGGAGAAATGAGCAGTTCTTC	CASSLIVTSGRNEQFF
NA	TRBV20-1	TRBJ2-7	TRBD1	TGCAGTGCGCATCGGACAGGCGAGCAGTACTTC	CSAHRTGEQYF
NA	TRBV9	TRBJ2-5	NA	TGTGCCAGCAGCGTAGGAGGTCCTTACGGAGAGACCCAGTACTTC	CASSVGGPYGETQYF
NA	TRBV11-2	TRBJ2-2	NA	TGTGCCAGCAGCTCGACTGCAATCACCGGGGAGCTGTTTTTT	CASSSTAITGELFF
few	TRBV29-1	TRBJ1-2	NA	TGCAGCGTTGAAGCCCCCGGGGCTAACTATGGCTACACCTTC	CSVEAPGANYGYTF
few	TRBV7-7	TRBJ2-5	TRBD2	TGTGCTAGCAGCTTAGGTCTGAGACCGGGGGGGACCCAGTACTTC	CASSLGLRPGGTQYF